This T cell receptor beta chain was obtained from a study of CD8 T cells in ankylosing spondylitis. 5'-RACE, quantitative and with molecular barcodes, yielded the TCR beta libraries. TCRdb reprocessed the 5' RACE reads with MiXCR, giving one entry per CDR3 protein. The table shows approximately 520,000 distinct CDR3 sequences, with approximately 5% occurring only once. This CDR3 spans 14 amino acids. Per germline, CDR1 LNHNV and CDR2 YYDKDF (reference sequence). Between the trimmed V and J ends, which lost 5 bases and 0 bases, there was a span of 8 bases. A few counts support this clonotype. Its target is unknown. Study results and caveats: The authors found the disease-linked clones to be CD8+ and relatively rare in peripheral blood. Reports say disease-linked clones showed up significantly more in matched ankylosing spondylitis synovial fluid. Blood from ankylosing spondylitis patients appeared to carry a characteristic roughly eight-variant TCR beta motif.

The chain combines TRBV15 with TRBJ1-3; D ambiguous. Sequencing input: blood, either unsorted or a sorted T cell fraction (not recorded which). The receptor's source is a male donor with ankylosing spondylitis. CDR3 protein: CATSERYSGNTIYF. CDR3 bases: TGTGCCACCAGCGAACGTTACTCTGGAAACACCATATATTTT.